This T cell receptor beta chain was documented in a study of shared clonotypes between healthy human individuals. Study results and caveats: Represented genetic and exposure-history diversity was restricted by having few donors.

This clone has just one count. Its antigen is currently unknown. This table comes from immunoSEQ multiplex PCR, and its TCRdb copy is limited to in-frame clones, with some not included. There are fewer than 650,000 clones in the sample; 75% to 85% occur only once, and over 10% lies in the top ten. CDR1 SGHDT and CDR2 YYEEEE come from the germline V gene. The CDR3 is made up of 11 amino acids. V dropped 2 bases and J dropped 5 bases, with 4 bases sitting between them. J is TRBJ2-5 and V is TRBV5-6; D gene ambiguous. This TCR derives from a woman in her forties in good health. Some clones in this sample may be carry-over from other donors' samples. Sequencing used PBMCs. The CDR3 nucleotides are TGTGCCAGCAGCTTCGGCGAGACCCAGTACTTC. Encoded protein: CASSFGETQYF.